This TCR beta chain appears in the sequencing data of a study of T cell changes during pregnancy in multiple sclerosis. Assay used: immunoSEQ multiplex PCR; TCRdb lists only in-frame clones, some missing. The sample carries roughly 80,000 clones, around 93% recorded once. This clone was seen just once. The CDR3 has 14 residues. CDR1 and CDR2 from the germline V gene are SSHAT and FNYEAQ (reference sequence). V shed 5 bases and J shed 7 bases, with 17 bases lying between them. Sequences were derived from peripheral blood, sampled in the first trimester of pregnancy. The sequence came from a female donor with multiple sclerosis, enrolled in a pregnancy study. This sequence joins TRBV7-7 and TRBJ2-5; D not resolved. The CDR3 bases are TGTGCCAGCAGCCCCGATGTCTCCCGCGGGACCCAGTACTTC. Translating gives CASSPDVSRGTQYF.